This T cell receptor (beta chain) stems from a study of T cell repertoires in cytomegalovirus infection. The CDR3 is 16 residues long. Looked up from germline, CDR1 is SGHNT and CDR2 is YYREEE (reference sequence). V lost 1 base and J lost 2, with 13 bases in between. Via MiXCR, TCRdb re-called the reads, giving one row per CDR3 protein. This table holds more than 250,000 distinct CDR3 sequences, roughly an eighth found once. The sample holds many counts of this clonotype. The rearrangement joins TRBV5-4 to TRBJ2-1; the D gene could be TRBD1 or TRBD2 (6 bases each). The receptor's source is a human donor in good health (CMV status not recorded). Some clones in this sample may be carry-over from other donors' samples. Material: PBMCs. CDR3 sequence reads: CASSLYGGRAYNEQFF. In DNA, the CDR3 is TGTGCCAGCAGCTTGTATGGGGGGCGCGCCTACAATGAGCAGTTCTTC.